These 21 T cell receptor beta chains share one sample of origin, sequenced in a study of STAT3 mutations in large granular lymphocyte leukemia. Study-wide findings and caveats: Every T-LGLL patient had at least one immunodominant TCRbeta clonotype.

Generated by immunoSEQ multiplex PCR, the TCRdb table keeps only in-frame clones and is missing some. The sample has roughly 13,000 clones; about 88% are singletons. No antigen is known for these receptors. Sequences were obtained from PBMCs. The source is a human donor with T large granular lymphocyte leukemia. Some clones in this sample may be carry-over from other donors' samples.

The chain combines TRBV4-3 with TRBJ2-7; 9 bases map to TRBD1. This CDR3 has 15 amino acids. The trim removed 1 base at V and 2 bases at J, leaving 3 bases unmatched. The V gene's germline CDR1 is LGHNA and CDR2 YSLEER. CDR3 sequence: CASSQGTGDPYEQYF. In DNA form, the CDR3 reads TGCGCCAGCAGCCAAGGGACAGGGGACCCCTACGAGCAGTACTTC.

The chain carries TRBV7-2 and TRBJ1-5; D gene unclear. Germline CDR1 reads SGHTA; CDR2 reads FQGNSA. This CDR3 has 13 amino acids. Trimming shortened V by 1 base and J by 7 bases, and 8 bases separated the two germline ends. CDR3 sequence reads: CASSLERQQPQHF. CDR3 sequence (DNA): TGTGCCAGCAGCTTAGAACGGCAACAGCCCCAGCATTTT. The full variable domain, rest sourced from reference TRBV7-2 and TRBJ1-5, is GAGVSQSPSNKVTEKGKDVELRCDPISGHTALYWYRQSLGQGLEFLIYFQGNSAPDKSGLPSDRFSAERTGGSVSTLTIQRTQQEDSAVYLCASSLERQQPQHFGDGTRLSIL.

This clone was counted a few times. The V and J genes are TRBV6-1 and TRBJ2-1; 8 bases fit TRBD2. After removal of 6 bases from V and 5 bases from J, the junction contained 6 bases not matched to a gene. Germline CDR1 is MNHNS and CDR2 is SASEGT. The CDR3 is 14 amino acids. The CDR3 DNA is TGTGCCAGCAGAGAGAGCGGGGGACACAATGAGCAGTTCTTC. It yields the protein CASRESGGHNEQFF.

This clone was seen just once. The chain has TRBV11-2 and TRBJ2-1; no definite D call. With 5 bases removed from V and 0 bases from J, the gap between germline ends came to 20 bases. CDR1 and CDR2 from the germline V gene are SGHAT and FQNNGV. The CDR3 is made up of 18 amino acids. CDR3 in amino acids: CASSRILAGLVSYNEQFF. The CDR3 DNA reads TGTGCCAGCAGCCGAATTCTGGCAGGCTTAGTCTCCTACAATGAGCAGTTCTTC.

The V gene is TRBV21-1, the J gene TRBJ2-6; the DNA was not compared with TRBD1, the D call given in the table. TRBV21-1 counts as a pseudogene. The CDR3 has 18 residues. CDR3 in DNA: TGTGCCAGCAGCAAAGGAGCCAAGGGGATCTCTGGGGCCAACGTCCTGACTTTC. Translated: CASSKGAKGISGANVLTF.

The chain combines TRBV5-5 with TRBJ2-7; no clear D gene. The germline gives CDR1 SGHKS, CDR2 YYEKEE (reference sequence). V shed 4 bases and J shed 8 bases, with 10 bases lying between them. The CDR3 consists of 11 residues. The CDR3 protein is CASSQGLQQYF. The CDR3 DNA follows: TGTGCCAGCAGCCAAGGATTACAGCAGTACTTC.

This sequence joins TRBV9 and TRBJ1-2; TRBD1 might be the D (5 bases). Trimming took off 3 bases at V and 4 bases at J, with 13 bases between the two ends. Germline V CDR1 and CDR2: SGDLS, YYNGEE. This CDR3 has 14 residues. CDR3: CASSAPGGGYGYTF. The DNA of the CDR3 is TGTGCCAGCAGCGCCCCCGGGGGGGGCTATGGCTACACCTTC.

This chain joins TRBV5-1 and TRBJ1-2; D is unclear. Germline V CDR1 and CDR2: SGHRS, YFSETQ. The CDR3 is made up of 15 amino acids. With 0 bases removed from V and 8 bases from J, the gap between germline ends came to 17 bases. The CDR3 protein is CASSLGALEGSGYTF. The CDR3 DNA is TGCGCCAGCAGCTTGGGGGCCCTCGAGGGTTCGGGCTACACCTTC.

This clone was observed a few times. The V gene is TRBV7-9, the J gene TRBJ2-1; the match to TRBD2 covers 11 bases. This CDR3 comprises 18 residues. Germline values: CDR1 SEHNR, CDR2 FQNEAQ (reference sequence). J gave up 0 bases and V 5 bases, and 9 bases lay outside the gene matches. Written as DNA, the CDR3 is TGTGCCAGCAGCCTGGGACTAGCGGAGCTCCGCTCCTACAATGAGCAGTTCTTC. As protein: CASSLGLAELRSYNEQFF. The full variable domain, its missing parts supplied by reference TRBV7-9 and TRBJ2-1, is DTGVSQNPRHKITKRGQNVTFRCDPISEHNRLYWYRQTLGQGPEFLTYFQNEAQLEKSRLLSDRFSAERPKGSFSTLEIQRTEQGDSAMYLCASSLGLAELRSYNEQFFGPGTRLTVL.

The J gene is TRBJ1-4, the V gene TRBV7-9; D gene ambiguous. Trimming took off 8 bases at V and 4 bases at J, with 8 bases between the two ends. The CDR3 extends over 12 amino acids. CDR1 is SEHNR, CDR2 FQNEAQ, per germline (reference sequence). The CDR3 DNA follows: TGTGCCAGCCCTAAAGGTAATGAAAAACTGTTTTTT. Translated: CASPKGNEKLFF.

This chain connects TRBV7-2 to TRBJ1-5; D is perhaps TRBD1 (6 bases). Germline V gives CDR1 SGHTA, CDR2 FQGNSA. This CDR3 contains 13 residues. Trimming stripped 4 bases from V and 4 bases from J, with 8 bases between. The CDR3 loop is CASSSQGNQPQHF. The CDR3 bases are TGTGCCAGCAGCTCACAGGGAAATCAGCCCCAGCATTTT. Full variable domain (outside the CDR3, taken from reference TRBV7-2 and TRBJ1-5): GAGVSQSPSNKVTEKGKDVELRCDPISGHTALYWYRQSLGQGLEFLIYFQGNSAPDKSGLPSDRFSAERTGGSVSTLTIQRTQQEDSAVYLCASSSQGNQPQHFGDGTRLSIL.

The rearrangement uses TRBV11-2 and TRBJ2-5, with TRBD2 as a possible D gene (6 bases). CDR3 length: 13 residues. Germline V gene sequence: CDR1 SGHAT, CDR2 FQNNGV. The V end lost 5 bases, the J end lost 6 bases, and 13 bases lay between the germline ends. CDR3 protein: CASSPTSTKTQYF. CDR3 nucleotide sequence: TGTGCCAGCAGCCCAACTAGCACGAAGACCCAGTACTTC.

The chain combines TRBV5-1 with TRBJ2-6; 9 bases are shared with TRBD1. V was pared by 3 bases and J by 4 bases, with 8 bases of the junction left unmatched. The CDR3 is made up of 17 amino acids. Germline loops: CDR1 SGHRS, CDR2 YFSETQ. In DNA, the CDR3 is TGCGCCAGCAGCTGGACGGGACAGGGTACCGGGGCCAACGTCCTGACTTTC. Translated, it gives CASSWTGQGTGANVLTF.

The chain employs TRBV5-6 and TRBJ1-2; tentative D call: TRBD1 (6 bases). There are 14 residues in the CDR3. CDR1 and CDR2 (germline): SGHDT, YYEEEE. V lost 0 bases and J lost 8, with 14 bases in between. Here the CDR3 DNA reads TGTGCCAGCAGCTTGGGCAGGGGAGTTCGGGGCTACACCTTC. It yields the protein CASSLGRGVRGYTF. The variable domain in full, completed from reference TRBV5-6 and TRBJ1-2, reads DAGVTQSPTHLIKTRGQQVTLRCSPKSGHDTVSWYQQALGQGPQFIFQYYEEEERQRGNFPDRFSGHQFPNYSSELNVNALLLGDSALYLCASSLGRGVRGYTFGSGTRLTVV.

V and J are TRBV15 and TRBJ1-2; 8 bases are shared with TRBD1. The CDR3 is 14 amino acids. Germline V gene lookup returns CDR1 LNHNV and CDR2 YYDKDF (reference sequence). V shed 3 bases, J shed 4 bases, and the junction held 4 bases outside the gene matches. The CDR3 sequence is CATSRTGEGYGYTF. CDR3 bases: TGTGCCACCAGCAGGACAGGGGAAGGCTATGGCTACACCTTC. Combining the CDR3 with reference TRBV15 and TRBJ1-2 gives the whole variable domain DAMVIQNPRYQVTQFGKPVTLSCSQTLNHNVMYWYQQKSSQAPKLLFHYYDKDFNNEADTPDNFQSRRPNTSFCFLDIRSPGLGDTAMYLCATSRTGEGYGYTFGSGTRLTVV.

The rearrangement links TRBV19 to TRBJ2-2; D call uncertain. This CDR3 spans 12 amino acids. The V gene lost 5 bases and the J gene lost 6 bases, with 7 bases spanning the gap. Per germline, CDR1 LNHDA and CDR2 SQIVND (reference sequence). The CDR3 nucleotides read TGTGCCAGTAGTTTCCGCTCCGGGGAGCTGTTTTTT. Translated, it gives CASSFRSGELFF.

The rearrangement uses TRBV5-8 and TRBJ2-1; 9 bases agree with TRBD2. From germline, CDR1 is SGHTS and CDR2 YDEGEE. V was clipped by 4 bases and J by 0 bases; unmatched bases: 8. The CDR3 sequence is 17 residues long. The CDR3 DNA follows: TGTGCCAGCAGCATACGAACTAGCGGGCGCTCCTACAATGAGCAGTTCTTC. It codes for CASSIRTSGRSYNEQFF.

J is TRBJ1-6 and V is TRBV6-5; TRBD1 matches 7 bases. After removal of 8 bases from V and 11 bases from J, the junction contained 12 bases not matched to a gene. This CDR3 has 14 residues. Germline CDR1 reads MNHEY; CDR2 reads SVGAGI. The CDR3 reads CASRLTGVVAPLHF. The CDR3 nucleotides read TGTGCCAGCCGCCTAACAGGGGTGGTGGCACCCCTCCACTTT.

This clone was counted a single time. The CDR3 DNA reads TGCGCCAGCAGCTCCCGGACAGCAAACACTGAAGCTTTCTTT. Translating gives CASSSRTANTEAFF. This chain joins TRBV5-1 and TRBJ1-1; a weak D match, TRBD1 (6 bases). The ends were cut back, 3 bases at V and 2 bases at J, with 11 bases in the middle. This CDR3 spans 14 amino acids. CDR1 and CDR2 from the germline V gene are SGHRS and YFSETQ.

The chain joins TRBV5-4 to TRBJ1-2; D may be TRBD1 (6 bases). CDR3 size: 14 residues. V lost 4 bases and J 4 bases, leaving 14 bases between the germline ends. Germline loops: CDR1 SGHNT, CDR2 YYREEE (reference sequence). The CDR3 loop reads CASSPGQTLYGYTF. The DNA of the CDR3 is TGTGCCAGCAGCCCCGGACAGACCCTCTATGGCTACACCTTC.

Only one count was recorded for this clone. The CDR3 here is CASSTPLGERYGYTF. The CDR3 DNA reads TGTGCCAGTAGTACCCCTCTAGGGGAACGGTATGGCTACACCTTC. The chain carries TRBV19 and TRBJ1-2, with D tentatively TRBD1 (5 bases). This CDR3 contains 15 residues. CDR1 and CDR2 (germline): LNHDA, SQIVND (reference sequence). Trimming removed 4 bases at V and 5 bases at J, with 17 bases between.